This is a list of T cell receptor beta chains from one sample in a study of blood T cell repertoires in COVID-19. Sequencing used immunoSEQ multiplex PCR; TCRdb keeps in-frame clones, though not all of them. The sample holds about 68,000 clones; 65% to 90% are singletons and the top ten take less than 7.5%. Sequencing input: peripheral blood. Receptors originate from an elderly man with COVID-19, enrolled during active disease. CDR3s include the opening cysteine and the closing phenylalanine or tryptophan. Fields, in order: J gene, V gene, D gene, clone size, CDR3 protein, CDR3 DNA. A D gene is named only where the DNA matches it firmly. Size is omitted from some rows. Given values are once, few, many or a class for expanded clones.

>TRBJ1-2|TRBV2|TRBD1|.
CASSRIPTGATGSGTF
TGTGCCAGCAGCCGAATTCCTACAGGGGCTACAGGGTCTGGGACCTTC
>TRBJ2-3|TRBV4-1|.|once
CASSQDLDTQYF
TGCGCCAGCAGCCAAGACCTAGATACGCAGTATTTT
>TRBJ1-1|TRBV11-2|TRBD1|once
CASSFDRGLGAFF
TGTGCCAGCAGCTTCGACAGGGGGCTCGGAGCTTTCTTT
>TRBJ2-1|TRBV7-3|TRBD1|once
CASSHGTGGYNEQFF
TGTGCCAGCAGCCACGGGACAGGGGGGTACAATGAGCAGTTCTTC
>TRBJ1-2|TRBV5-1|.|.
CASSLGTDGGYTF
TGCGCCAGCAGCTTGGGGACAGACGGTGGCTACACCTTC
>TRBJ2-3|TRBV23-1|.|.
CASSHQTASTDTQYF
TGCGCCAGCAGTCACCAGACAGCCTCCACAGATACGCAGTATTTT
>TRBJ1-2|TRBV11-1|.|.
CASTPGLGGGYTF
TGTGCCAGCACCCCCGGGTTGGGAGGTGGCTACACCTTC
>TRBJ2-5|TRBV7-6|TRBD1|.
CASSPRDSLQETQYF
TGTGCCAGCAGCCCCCGGGACAGCCTCCAAGAGACCCAGTACTTC
>TRBJ1-4|TRBV19|TRBD1|.
CASSIDRGGEKLFF
TGTGCCAGTAGTATCGACAGGGGTGGTGAAAAACTGTTTTTT
>TRBJ2-1|TRBV6-5|TRBD2|.
CASSQRGGYNEQFF
TGTGCCAGCAGTCAACGCGGGGGGTACAATGAGCAGTTCTTC
>TRBJ2-2|TRBV27|TRBD2|.
CASSPGGGRTSGELFF
TGTGCCAGCAGCCCCGGGGGAGGGAGGACTTCCGGGGAGCTGTTTTTT
>TRBJ1-3|TRBV3-1/TRBV3-2|.|.
CASSQAGTGIGNTIYF
TGTGCCAGCAGCCAAGCGGGAACAGGGATAGGAAACACCATATATTTT
>TRBJ1-4|TRBV5-1|TRBD1|.
CASSLGGTANEKLFF
TGCGCCAGCAGCTTGGGCGGGACAGCTAATGAAAAACTGTTTTTT
>TRBJ1-2|TRBV6-5|.|few
CASSNNRGLAGYTF
TGTGCCAGCAGTAACAATCGAGGGTTGGCGGGCTACACCTTC
>TRBJ2-1|TRBV3-1/TRBV3-2|.|.
CASSPRGNLDNEQFF
TGTGCCAGCAGCCCTAGAGGGAATCTGGACAATGAGCAGTTCTTC
>TRBJ2-1|TRBV5-4|TRBD2|.
CASSGLAGGITNEQFF
TGTGCCAGCAGCGGACTAGCGGGGGGAATAACCAATGAGCAGTTCTTC
>TRBJ1-2|TRBV24-1|TRBD1|.
CATSDSTGDGYTF
TGTGCCACCAGTGACTCGACAGGGGATGGCTACACCTTC
>TRBJ2-7|TRBV27|.|.
CASSETLLNSYEQYF
TGTGCCAGCAGTGAGACCTTACTAAACTCCTACGAGCAGTACTTC
>TRBJ2-7|TRBV7-9|TRBD1|.
CASSYGQGQIYEQYF
TGTGCCAGCAGCTATGGACAGGGTCAAATCTACGAGCAGTACTTC
>TRBJ1-6|TRBV28|.|.
CASSYGAWNSPLHF
TGTGCCAGCAGTTACGGAGCTTGGAATTCACCCCTCCACTTT
>TRBJ2-7|TRBV9|TRBD2|.
CASSPSGTSGGHEQYF
TGTGCCAGCAGCCCTAGTGGGACTAGCGGGGGCCACGAGCAGTACTTC
>TRBJ2-7|TRBV5-1|TRBD2|few
CASSRSTSGGSYEQYF
TGCGCCAGCAGCCGCTCAACTAGCGGGGGCTCCTACGAGCAGTACTTC
>TRBJ1-2|TRBV6-5|TRBD1|few
CASSEYRGLYGYTF
TGTGCCAGCAGCGAGTACAGGGGGCTGTATGGCTACACCTTC
>TRBJ1-3|TRBV19|.|.
CASSSRGQSSGNTIYF
TGTGCCAGTAGTAGCAGGGGCCAGAGCTCTGGAAACACCATATATTTT
>TRBJ2-5|TRBV5-4|.|.
CASRERIQETQYF
TGTGCCAGCAGAGAGCGGATACAAGAGACCCAGTACTTC
>TRBJ2-7|TRBV11-3|.|.
CASSFNRGGREQYF
TGTGCCAGCAGCTTTAACAGGGGGGGTCGAGAGCAGTACTTC
>TRBJ2-3|TRBV5-4|.|.
CASSWGLTGDTQYF
TGTGCCAGCAGCTGGGGACTTACGGGGGATACGCAGTATTTT
>TRBJ2-6|TRBV6-2/TRBV6-3|TRBD2|.
CASSQAHGTSGSSGANVLTF
TGTGCCAGCAGTCAAGCCCATGGGACTAGCGGCTCCTCTGGGGCCAACGTCCTGACTTTC
>TRBJ1-1|TRBV5-1|.|.
CASSSGFENTEAFF
TGCGCCAGCAGCAGCGGATTTGAGAACACTGAAGCTTTCTTT
>TRBJ1-2|TRBV11-3|TRBD1|.
CASSRDRSLWSYTF
TGTGCCAGCAGCCGGGACAGGAGCCTATGGAGCTACACCTTC
>TRBJ2-2|TRBV5-1|.|few
CASSFGRGGELFF
TGCGCCAGCAGCTTTGGACGGGGCGGGGAGCTGTTTTTT
>TRBJ1-1|TRBV12-3/TRBV12-4|TRBD1|.
CASTWTGGTEAFF
TGTGCCAGTACTTGGACAGGGGGCACTGAAGCTTTCTTT
>TRBJ2-1|TRBV7-2|TRBD2|.
CASSFSGGLPRNEQFF
TGTGCCAGCAGCTTTAGCGGGGGGCTGCCCCGGAATGAGCAGTTCTTC
>TRBJ1-2|TRBV15|.|.
CATRDTGLYGYTF
TGTGCCACTAGGGACACCGGCCTCTATGGCTACACCTTC
>TRBJ2-7|TRBV5-4|TRBD2|.
CASSLRGGRDEQYF
TGTGCCAGCAGCTTGCGGGGGGGGCGGGACGAGCAGTACTTC
>TRBJ1-1|TRBV7-2|.|.
CASSLASRVNTEAFF
TGTGCCAGCAGCTTAGCGTCCAGGGTGAACACTGAAGCTTTCTTT
>TRBJ2-5|TRBV6-4|TRBD2|.
CASSILAGGKETQYF
TGTGCCAGCAGTATACTAGCGGGGGGGAAAGAGACCCAGTACTTC
>TRBJ1-1|TRBV4-3|TRBD1|.
CASSQDSRGAAFF
TGCGCCAGCAGCCAAGACTCCAGGGGGGCAGCTTTCTTT
>TRBJ1-1|TRBV19|.|.
CASSEQGGTEAFF
TGTGCCAGTAGTGAGCAGGGAGGCACTGAAGCTTTCTTT
>TRBJ2-5|TRBV3-1/TRBV3-2|TRBD2|.
CASSSWTGGTQYF
TGTGCCAGCAGCTCCTGGACGGGAGGGACCCAGTACTTC
>TRBJ1-5|TRBV7-2|.|.
CASSSLERPGKYQPQHF
TGTGCCAGCAGCTCCTTAGAGAGGCCGGGTAAATATCAGCCCCAGCATTTT
>TRBJ2-2|TRBV5-1|TRBD1|.
CASSGGTGNTGELFF
TGCGCCAGCAGCGGGGGGACAGGGAACACCGGGGAGCTGTTTTTT
>TRBJ2-2|TRBV9|TRBD2|.
CASSVDLAGGSSTGELFF
TGTGCCAGCAGCGTAGATCTAGCGGGGGGATCAAGCACCGGGGAGCTGTTTTTT
>TRBJ2-5|TRBV12-5|TRBD2|.
CASGLVLAGGQETQYF
TGTGCTAGTGGTTTGGTACTAGCGGGGGGTCAAGAGACCCAGTACTTC
>TRBJ1-2|TRBV5-4|TRBD1|.
CASSSFTGGYGYTF
TGTGCCAGCAGCTCGTTCACAGGGGGCTATGGCTACACCTTC
>TRBJ2-3|TRBV6-4|.|.
CASSTRAGDTQYF
TGTGCCAGCAGTACCCGGGCGGGGGATACGCAGTATTTT
>TRBJ2-3|TRBV7-8|.|.
CASSLLVGAGTDTQYF
TGTGCCAGCAGCTTATTGGTGGGGGCCGGCACAGATACGCAGTATTTT
>TRBJ2-5|TRBV7-2|.|.
CASSRLGPEETQYF
TGTGCCAGCAGCCGCCTCGGTCCCGAAGAGACCCAGTACTTC
>TRBJ2-7|TRBV6-1|.|.
CASSEAGLSSYEQYF
TGTGCCAGCAGTGAGGCAGGGTTAAGCTCCTACGAGCAGTACTTC
>TRBJ1-3|TRBV15|.|.
CATSRDLGNTIYF
TGTGCCACCAGCAGAGATCTCGGAAACACCATATATTTT
>TRBJ2-1|TRBV19|TRBD2|.
CASSIQRGLNEQFF
TGTGCCAGTAGTATACAGCGGGGCTTGAATGAGCAGTTCTTC
>TRBJ2-5|TRBV6-5|.|.
CASSTTGVWTQYF
TGTGCCAGCAGTACCACAGGAGTTTGGACCCAGTACTTC
>TRBJ1-5|TRBV7-2|TRBD1|.
CASSLWDRSQPQHF
TGTGCCAGCAGCTTATGGGACAGATCCCAGCCCCAGCATTTT
>TRBJ1-5|TRBV5-6|TRBD1|.
CASSLRVTGGSNQPQHF
TGTGCCAGCAGCTTGAGGGTGACAGGGGGATCGAATCAGCCCCAGCATTTT
>TRBJ1-4|TRBV18|.|.
CASSHRTATNEKLFF
TGTGCCAGCTCACACCGAACAGCAACTAATGAAAAACTGTTTTTT
>TRBJ1-4|TRBV27|.|.
CASSLPRTTNEKLFF
TGTGCCAGCAGTTTACCGAGGACAACTAATGAAAAACTGTTTTTT
>TRBJ1-3|TRBV11-3|.|.
CASSFRGTRGDTIYF
TGTGCCAGCAGCTTCAGGGGTACTCGTGGGGACACCATATATTTT